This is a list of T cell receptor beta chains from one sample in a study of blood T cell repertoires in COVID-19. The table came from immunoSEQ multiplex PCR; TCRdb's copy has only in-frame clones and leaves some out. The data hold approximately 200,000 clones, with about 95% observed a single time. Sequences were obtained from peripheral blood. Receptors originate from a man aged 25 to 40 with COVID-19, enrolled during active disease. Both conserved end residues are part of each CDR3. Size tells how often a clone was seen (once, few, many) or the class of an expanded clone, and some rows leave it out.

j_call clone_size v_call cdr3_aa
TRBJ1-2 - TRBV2 CASSAGQGNYGYTF
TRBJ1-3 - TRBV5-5 CASSLGGGKGNTIYF
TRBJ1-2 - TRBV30 CAWSAAAGNYGYTF
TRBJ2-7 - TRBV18 CASSPRRSGNPEQYF
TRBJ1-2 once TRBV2 CASSEGAGANYGYTF
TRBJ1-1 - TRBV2 CASSGQGLTEAFF
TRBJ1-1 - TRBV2 CATAQGLGTEAFF
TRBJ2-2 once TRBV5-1 CASSLTGADTGELFF
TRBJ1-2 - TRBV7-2 CASSLIGQGNYGYTF
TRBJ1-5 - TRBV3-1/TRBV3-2 CASSQEIRDQPQHF
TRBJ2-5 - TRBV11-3 CASSHGRGETQYF
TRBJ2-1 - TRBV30 CAAEGLAGGINEQFF
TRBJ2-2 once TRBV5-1 CASSLWGQGATGELFF
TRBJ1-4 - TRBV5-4 CASMRLTNEKLFF
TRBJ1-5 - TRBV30 CAWSVGVHQPQHF
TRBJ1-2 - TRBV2 CASSEFEQGDYYGYTF
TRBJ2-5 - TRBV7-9 CASSSDRYQETQYF
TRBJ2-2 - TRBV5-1 CASRSLAGLTGELFF
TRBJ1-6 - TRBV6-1 CASSEQNNSPLHF
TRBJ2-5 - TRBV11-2 CASSLGPGGPQETQYF
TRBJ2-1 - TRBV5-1 CASSTGQAYNEQFF
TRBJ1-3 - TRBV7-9 CASSSYIGNTIYF
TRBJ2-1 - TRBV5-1 CASQRGSNEQFF
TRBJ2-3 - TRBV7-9 CASSLAGVDTQYF
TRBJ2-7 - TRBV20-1 CSASQFQGGYEQYF
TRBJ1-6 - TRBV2 CASSEVGAVDSPLHF
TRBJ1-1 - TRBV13 CASSLGGQAFTEAFF
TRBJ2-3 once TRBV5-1 CASSFQRGGRDTQYF
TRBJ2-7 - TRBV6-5 CASSSTEGQGWYEQYF
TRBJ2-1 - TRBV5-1 CASSLASGLAGANEQFF
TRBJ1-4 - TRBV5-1 CASSHGQGREKLFF
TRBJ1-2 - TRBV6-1 CASSDAGQGMNGYTF
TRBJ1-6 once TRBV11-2 CASSSVRGPNSPLHF
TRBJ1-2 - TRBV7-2 CASSLEGHYGYTF
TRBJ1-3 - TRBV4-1 CASSQALGQGENTIYF
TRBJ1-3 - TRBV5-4 CASSLDPNRDSSLGGNTIYF
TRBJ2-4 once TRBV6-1 CASSEGPGGNNIQYF
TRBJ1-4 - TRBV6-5 CASSWQGVANEKLFF
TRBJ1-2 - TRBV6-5 CASSYSSGSNYGYTF
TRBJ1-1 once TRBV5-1 CASSFRGGDTEAFF
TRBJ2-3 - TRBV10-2 CASSEFFGRLVEAHTDTQYF
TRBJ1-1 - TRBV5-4 CASSLEGTLHTEAFF
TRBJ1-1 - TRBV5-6 CASSSRQRNTEAFF
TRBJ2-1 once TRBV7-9 CASSLAAGVTYNEQFF
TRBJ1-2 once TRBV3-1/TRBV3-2 CASGAGTGTFYGYTF
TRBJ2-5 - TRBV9 CASSGRNRGQETQYF
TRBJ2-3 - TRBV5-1 CASREGQGYRDTQYF
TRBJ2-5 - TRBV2 CASSVVDRDHRGTQYF
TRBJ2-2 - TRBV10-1 CASSPRGGNTGELFF
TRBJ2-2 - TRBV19 CASNRGDTGELFF
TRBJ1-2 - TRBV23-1 CASSQSQPGLGYGYTF
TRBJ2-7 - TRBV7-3 CASSQNAAGEQYF
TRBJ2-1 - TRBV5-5 CASSPIAAVNEQFF
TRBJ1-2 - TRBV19 CASSIWLEDYGYTF
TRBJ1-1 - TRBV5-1 CASRKTQGGGEAFF